This T cell receptor beta chain was sequenced in a study of cytomegalovirus exposure and HLA in healthy donors. Method: immunoSEQ multiplex PCR; TCRdb's copy keeps in-frame clones and lacks some. The sample holds around 150,000 clones, around 92% seen once. This clone was seen once. This CDR3 has 15 amino acids. Germline trimming cut 1 base from V and 5 bases from J; bases unmatched to any gene: 4. Per the germline V gene, CDR1 is SGHRS and CDR2 is YFSETQ. The TCR sequence derives from a man aged 18 to 30 in good health and CMV-seropositive. The rearrangement uses TRBV5-1 and TRBJ2-7; 12 nucleotides align to TRBD2. Material: PBMCs. The CDR3 DNA follows: TGCGCCAGCAGCTTGAGGACTAGCGGGACCCACGAGCAGTACTTC. Translating it yields CASSLRTSGTHEQYF.